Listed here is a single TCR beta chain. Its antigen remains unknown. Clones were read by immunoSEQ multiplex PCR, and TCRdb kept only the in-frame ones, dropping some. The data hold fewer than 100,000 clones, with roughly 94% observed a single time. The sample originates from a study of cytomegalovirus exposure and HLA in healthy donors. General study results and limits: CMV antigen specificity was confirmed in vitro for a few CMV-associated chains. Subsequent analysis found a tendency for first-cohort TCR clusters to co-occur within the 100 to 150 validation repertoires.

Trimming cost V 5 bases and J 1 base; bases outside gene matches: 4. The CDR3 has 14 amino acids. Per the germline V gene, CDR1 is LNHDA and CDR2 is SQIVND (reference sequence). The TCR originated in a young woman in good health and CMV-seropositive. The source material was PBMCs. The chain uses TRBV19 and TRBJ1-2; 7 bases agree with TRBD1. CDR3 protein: CASSFRDSNYGYTF. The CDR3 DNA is TGTGCCAGTAGTTTCCGGGACAGTAACTATGGCTACACCTTC.